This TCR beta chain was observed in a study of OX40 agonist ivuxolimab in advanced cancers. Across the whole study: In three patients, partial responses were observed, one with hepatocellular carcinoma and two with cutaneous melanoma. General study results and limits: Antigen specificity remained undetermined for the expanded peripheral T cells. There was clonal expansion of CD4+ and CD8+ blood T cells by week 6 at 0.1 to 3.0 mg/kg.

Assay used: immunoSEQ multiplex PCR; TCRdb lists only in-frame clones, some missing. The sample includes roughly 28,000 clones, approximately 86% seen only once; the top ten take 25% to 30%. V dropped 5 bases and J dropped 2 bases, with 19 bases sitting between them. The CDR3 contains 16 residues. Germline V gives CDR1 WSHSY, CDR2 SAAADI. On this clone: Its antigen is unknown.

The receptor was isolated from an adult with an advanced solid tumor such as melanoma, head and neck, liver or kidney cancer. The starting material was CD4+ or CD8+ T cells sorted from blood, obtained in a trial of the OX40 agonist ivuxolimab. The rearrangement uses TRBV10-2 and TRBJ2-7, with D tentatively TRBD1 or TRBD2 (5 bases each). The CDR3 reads CASSPFVGTETYEQYF. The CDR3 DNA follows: TGCGCCAGCAGTCCGTTTGTCGGGACGGAGACCTACGAGCAGTACTTC.